What follows are 20 T cell receptor beta chains derived from one specimen sequenced in a study of T-cell reconstitution after alpha-beta-depleted transplantation in children. The library targeted TCRbeta and was prepared with unique molecular identifiers. From the PCR reads, TCRdb called clonotypes with MiXCR, one entry per CDR3 protein. The sample includes a few hundred thousand distinct CDR3 sequences, 11% of them seen just once. This material consisted of peripheral blood, taken 180 days after TCRalphabeta/CD19-depleted stem cell transplant. Source of these receptors: a male patient aged 2 to 10 who had a stem cell transplant for chronic granulomatous disease, so the T cells may come from the graft donor.

This clonotype appeared many times. This chain links TRBV27 with TRBJ2-2; maybe TRBD2 (6 bases). V was pared by 5 bases and J by 3 bases, with 25 bases between. The CDR3 consists of 19 residues. Germline CDR1 reads MNHEY; CDR2 reads SMNVEV (reference sequence). The CDR3 bases are TGTGCCAGCAGTCTACTATCCCCGGGACTCCGTGCGCACACCGGGGAGCTGTTTTTT. This translates into CASSLLSPGLRAHTGELFF.

A note on this clonotype: A much bigger clone sits one base away, suggesting this may be a read error. This rearrangement joins TRBV7-8 to TRBJ2-1, with 9 bases that match TRBD2. The germline V gene has CDR1 SGHVS and CDR2 FQNEAQ. Trimming at V came to 5 bases and at J to 9 bases, leaving 17 bases not matched to a gene. This CDR3 comprises 17 residues. CDR3 sequence reads: CASSPVSGSPIKFEQFF. Here the CDR3 DNA reads TGTGCCAGCAGCCCAGTTAGCGGGAGTCCGATTAAGTTTGAGCAGTTCTTC.

This rearrangement joins TRBV19 to TRBJ2-1, with 7 bases identical to TRBD2. The CDR3 totals 15 residues. J gave up 4 bases and V 4 bases, and 7 bases lay outside the gene matches. In germline, CDR1 is LNHDA, CDR2 SQIVND (reference sequence). The CDR3 sequence: CASSKGSGNYNEQFF. The CDR3 bases are TGTGCCAGTAGTAAGGGGAGCGGGAATTACAATGAGCAGTTCTTC.

In its sample, this clonotype was seen many times. The V call is TRBV20-1, the J call TRBJ2-3; possibly TRBD2 for D (6 bases). V was pared by 3 bases and J by 1 base, with 11 bases between. CDR1 and CDR2 (germline): DFQATT, SNEGSKA (reference sequence). This CDR3 has 14 amino acids. CDR3 nucleotides: TGCAGTGCTAGGTACCCTAGCGGCACAGATACGCAGTATTTT. Translated: CSARYPSGTDTQYF.

This clonotype was detected ten times or more. V is TRBV12-3 or TRBV12-4 and J is TRBJ2-5; 7 bases map to TRBD2. The CDR3 is 16 residues long. Unmatched junction bases numbered 10, after V lost 4 bases and J lost 2 bases. In nucleotides, the CDR3 is TGTGCCAGCAGTTCTCGACTAGCCGTATTTCAAGAGACCCAGTACTTC. It specifies CASSSRLAVFQETQYF.

This clonotype was seen repeatedly, ten times or more. The chain links TRBV10-3 to TRBJ1-2; D remains unclear. Trimming pared 4 bases from V and 1 base from J, leaving 4 bases between. The CDR3 sequence is 12 residues long. Germline CDR1 and CDR2: ENHRY and SYGVKD. CDR3 sequence (DNA): TGTGCCATCAGTGTCCTTAACTATGGCTACACCTTC. Translation: CAISVLNYGYTF.

For this clonotype: This may be a read error, as it is one base from a much larger clone. The J gene is TRBJ2-1, the V gene TRBV20-1; TRBD2 aligns across 8 bases. The CDR3 is 15 residues long. CDR1 is DFQATT and CDR2 is SNEGSKA in the germline V gene (reference sequence). The CDR3 is CSAETSGLTYDEQFF. Written as DNA, the CDR3 is TGCAGTGCGGAAACTAGCGGACTTACCTACGATGAGCAGTTCTTC.

This clonotype was detected many times. Relative to the germline gene, one junction end is altered; a read error may explain this. This rearrangement joins TRBV11-2 to TRBJ2-1; D is possibly TRBD1 or TRBD2 (5 bases each). The CDR3 contains 11 residues. Germline V CDR1 and CDR2: SGHAT, FQNNGV. For the CDR3, the DNA is TGTGCCAGCAGCCTCGGGGCATTTCGGTCCTTC. This codes for CASSLGAFRSF.

For this clonotype: The junction does not match germline at one end; this may be a read error. The V gene is TRBV12-3 or TRBV12-4, the J gene TRBJ2-7; 7 nucleotides align to TRBD1. The CDR3 contains 14 residues. The DNA for the CDR3 is TGTGCCAGCGGTTTTTGGGACAGCTCCTACGAGCAGTACTTC. Its protein is CASGFWDSSYEQYF.

This clonotype has ten or more counts. CDR3 nucleotides: TGCGCCAGCAGCCCAGCGGGAAGAGATACGCAGTATTTT. Translating it yields CASSPAGRDTQYF. V and J are TRBV4-1 and TRBJ2-3, with 7 bases that match TRBD2. V was pared by 4 bases and J by 5 bases, with 3 bases of the junction left unmatched. This CDR3 contains 13 residues. In germline, CDR1 is MGHRA, CDR2 YSYEKL.

This clonotype showed up many times. In DNA form, the CDR3 reads TGTGCCAGCAGCTTAGTTAACAGGGGTGGCCAAGAGACCCAGTACTTC. It is translated as CASSLVNRGGQETQYF. The rearrangement joins TRBV11-2 to TRBJ2-5; TRBD1 matches 7 bases. The CDR3 sequence is 16 residues long. Germline CDR1 SGHAT, CDR2 FQNNGV. With 1 base clipped from V and 1 base from J, the junction kept 6 bases outside the gene matches.

This clonotype has a count of ten or more. V and J are TRBV12-3 or TRBV12-4 and TRBJ2-1; maybe TRBD1 (5 bases). The CDR3 sequence is 14 residues long. The V end lost 3 bases, the J end lost 9 bases, and 15 bases lay between the germline ends. The DNA for the CDR3 is TGTGCCAGCAGTTTTATAGCAGGGTCGATTGAGCAGTTCTTC. It is translated as CASSFIAGSIEQFF.

In its sample, this clonotype was seen many times. The V gene is TRBV15, the J gene TRBJ1-5, with TRBD1 identical over 7 bases. V lost 4 bases and J lost 7; bases outside the gene matches: 10. The CDR3 sequence is 15 residues long. Germline loops: CDR1 LNHNV, CDR2 YYDKDF (reference sequence). CDR3 DNA: TGTGCCACCAGCATGACCGGGACAGTAAAACAGCCCCAGCATTTT. Amino acid sequence: CATSMTGTVKQPQHF.

This clonotype has ten or more counts. The chain employs TRBV15 and TRBJ1-5; 12 nucleotides line up with TRBD1. V lost 2 bases, J lost 4 bases, and 3 bases stayed unmatched. The CDR3 is 16 residues long. Germline loops: CDR1 LNHNV, CDR2 YYDKDF (reference sequence). CDR3 bases: TGTGCCACCAGCAGAAGGGACAGGGGGCGGAATCAGCCCCAGCATTTT. Encoded protein: CATSRRDRGRNQPQHF.

This clonotype has a count of ten or more. CDR3 loop: CSAAGGSVYNEQFF. CDR3 bases: TGCAGTGCTGCTGGCGGGAGCGTCTACAATGAGCAGTTCTTC. This chain uses TRBV20-1 with TRBJ2-1; 7 nucleotides match TRBD2. The CDR3 spans 14 residues. Germline loops: CDR1 DFQATT, CDR2 SNEGSKA (reference sequence). Trimming took 5 bases from V and 3 from J; bases not matched to a gene: 7.

This clonotype was seen repeatedly, ten times or more. The chain combines TRBV18 with TRBJ2-5; 9 nucleotides match TRBD2. The CDR3 loop spans 16 amino acids. CDR1 is KGHSH and CDR2 is LQKENI in the germline V gene. The junction had 3 bases not matched to a gene; V was cut back by 0 bases and J by 1 base. CDR3 residues: CASSPPTSGFQETQYF. The CDR3 DNA is TGTGCCAGCTCACCACCCACTAGCGGGTTCCAAGAGACCCAGTACTTC. The full variable domain, with the rest looked up from reference TRBV18 and TRBJ2-5, is NAGVMQNPRHLVRRRGQEARLRCSPMKGHSHVYWYRQLPEEGLKFMVYLQKENIIDESGMPKERFSAEFPKEGPSILRIQQVVRGDSAAYFCASSPPTSGFQETQYFGPGTRLLVL.

In its sample, this clonotype was seen a few times. The CDR3 DNA sequence: TGTGCCAGCAGCCCATGGGCAGGGGGCGACTACGAGCAGTACTTC. This encodes CASSPWAGGDYEQYF. The rearrangement links TRBV11-2 to TRBJ2-7, with 8 bases that match TRBD1. The CDR3 totals 15 residues. Germline CDR1 reads SGHAT; CDR2 reads FQNNGV. The V gene end was trimmed by 5 bases and the J gene end by 3 bases; junction bases not matched to a gene: 9.

The table lists this clonotype with many counts. The chain links TRBV28 to TRBJ2-5, with no clear D. Per the germline V gene, CDR1 is MDHEN and CDR2 is SYDVKM. The CDR3 totals 14 residues. Trimming took 5 bases from V and 1 from J, leaving 11 bases between them. The CDR3 loop reads CASSLRQGQETQYF. The CDR3 coding sequence is TGTGCCAGCAGTCTGCGACAAGGCCAAGAGACCCAGTACTTC.

This clonotype was seen at least ten times. This chain connects TRBV12-3 or TRBV12-4 to TRBJ2-7; 11 nucleotides agree with TRBD2. This CDR3 comprises 15 residues. J was trimmed by 5 bases and V by 3 bases; bases with no gene match: 6. CDR3 residues: CASSFGLAGGDEQYF. For the CDR3, the DNA is TGTGCCAGCAGTTTTGGGCTAGCGGGAGGCGACGAGCAGTACTTC.

Many counts were recorded for this clonotype. The rearrangement joins TRBV10-3 to TRBJ2-5; TRBD2 agrees at 12 bases. Germline CDR1 reads ENHRY; CDR2 reads SYGVKD. The CDR3 runs to 16 residues. The junction had 4 bases not matched to a gene; V was cut back by 1 base and J by 4 bases. The DNA of the CDR3 is TGTGCCATCAGTGAGTTGACTAGCGGGAGACCAGAGACCCAGTACTTC. Its protein is CAISELTSGRPETQYF.